These 29 T cell receptor beta chains were sequenced from one sample in a study of OX40 agonist ivuxolimab in advanced cancers. The table came from immunoSEQ multiplex PCR; TCRdb's copy has only in-frame clones and leaves some out. Seen here are 25,000 to 35,000 clones, approximately 86% observed once, and the top ten hold around 31%. This material consisted of CD4+ or CD8+ T cells sorted from blood, taken in a trial of the OX40 agonist ivuxolimab. All receptors come from an adult with an advanced solid tumor such as melanoma, head and neck, liver or kidney cancer.

The chain is built from TRBV7-8 and TRBJ2-7; 7 nucleotides line up with TRBD2. V trimming: 2 bases; J trimming: 5 bases; junction bases outside the gene matches: 9. The CDR3 is 15 amino acids. Germline V gene sequence: CDR1 SGHVS, CDR2 FQNEAQ. CDR3 DNA: TGTGCCAGCAGCTTAACGGGGGGTAACTTCGACGAGCAGTACTTC. Its translation is CASSLTGGNFDEQYF.

This sequence joins TRBV11-2 and TRBJ2-7, with D unresolved. CDR1 and CDR2 (germline): SGHAT, FQNNGV. V was cut by 2 bases and J by 2 bases, with 7 bases left in between. The CDR3 extends over 13 amino acids. This CDR3 is CASSLSLAYEQYF. The CDR3 DNA sequence: TGTGCCAGCAGCTTAAGTCTCGCCTACGAGCAGTACTTC.

The chain carries TRBV10-3 and TRBJ1-3; D possibly corresponds to TRBD1 (6 bases). Looked up from germline, CDR1 is ENHRY and CDR2 is SYGVKD. Trimming removed 2 bases from V and 2 bases from J, with 10 bases in between. The length of the CDR3 is 15 residues. This chain's CDR3 is CAISENRETGNTIYF. In nucleotides, the CDR3 is TGTGCCATCAGTGAGAACAGGGAAACTGGAAACACCATATATTTT.

The chain recombines TRBV7-8 with TRBJ2-3; 8 bases align to TRBD2. Germline trimming cut 5 bases from V and 2 bases from J; bases unmatched to any gene: 3. The CDR3 spans 14 residues. From germline, CDR1 is SGHVS and CDR2 FQNEAQ. The DNA for the CDR3 is TGTGCCAGCAGCCTTAGCGGGGCCACAGATACGCAGTATTTT. This translates into CASSLSGATDTQYF.

This chain connects TRBV28 to TRBJ2-7; 7 nucleotides line up with TRBD1. Germline V gene data show CDR1 as MDHEN and CDR2 as SYDVKM. The CDR3 has 13 residues. J lost 4 bases, V lost 4 bases, and 4 bases had no gene match. This chain's CDR3 is CASSSRTGYEQYF. The CDR3 DNA follows: TGTGCCAGCAGTTCCCGGACAGGTTACGAGCAGTACTTC.

The chain's CDR3 is CASSEQGKSSYEQYF. CDR3 in DNA: TGTGCCAGCAGTGAACAGGGTAAGAGCTCCTACGAGCAGTACTTC. The chain has TRBV2 and TRBJ2-7, with TRBD1 as a possible D gene (5 bases). V was shortened by 2 bases and J by 0 bases, with 11 bases between the two germline ends. The germline gives CDR1 SNHLY, CDR2 FYNNEI. This CDR3 comprises 15 residues.

The rearrangement links TRBV28 to TRBJ2-1; possible D gene TRBD1, 6 bases. The ends were cut back, 3 bases at V and 0 bases at J, with 9 bases in the middle. In germline, CDR1 is MDHEN, CDR2 SYDVKM. This CDR3 spans 15 amino acids. This CDR3 reads CASSFGTISYNEQFF. The CDR3 nucleotides read TGTGCCAGCAGTTTCGGGACAATCTCCTACAATGAGCAGTTCTTC.

By share of the sample, this clone is medium-sized. CDR3 residues: CASSAQGLSLDEQFF. Written as DNA, the CDR3 is TGTGCCAGCAGCGCACAGGGTCTGAGTCTCGATGAGCAGTTCTTC. The J gene is TRBJ2-1, the V gene TRBV7-9; possible D gene TRBD1, 6 bases. CDR3 length: 15 residues. The V gene's germline CDR1 is SEHNR and CDR2 FQNEAQ (reference sequence). V was shortened by 5 bases and J by 8 bases, with 19 bases between the two germline ends.

The V call is TRBV9, the J call TRBJ2-1, with 9 bases that match TRBD1. The CDR3 is made up of 16 amino acids. Looked up from germline, CDR1 is SGDLS and CDR2 is YYNGEE. V trimming: 4 bases; J trimming: 10 bases; junction bases outside the gene matches: 15. The chain's CDR3 is CASSILTGGPAKEQFF. The CDR3 DNA sequence: TGTGCCAGCAGCATCCTAACAGGGGGCCCGGCCAAGGAGCAGTTCTTC.

V gene TRBV5-1 combines with J gene TRBJ2-2; no clear D. This CDR3 has 15 residues. Germline loops: CDR1 SGHRS, CDR2 YFSETQ. V lost 1 base and J 1 base, leaving 8 bases between the germline ends. Written as DNA, the CDR3 is TGCGCCAGCAGCTTGCGAAGACTGAACACCGGGGAGCTGTTTTTT. Translation: CASSLRRLNTGELFF.

This chain joins TRBV20-1 and TRBJ1-2; D gene unclear. Germline values: CDR1 DFQATT, CDR2 SNEGSKA (reference sequence). The ends were cut back, 5 bases at V and 12 bases at J, with 13 bases in the middle. The CDR3 loop spans 10 amino acids. In DNA form, the CDR3 reads TGCAGTGCTGAGGTGGGCCGCAACACCTTC. Residues: CSAEVGRNTF.

The chain uses TRBV29-1 and TRBJ1-2, with D unresolved. V lost 3 bases to trimming and J lost 6 bases, with 14 bases between them. Germline loops: CDR1 SQVTM, CDR2 ANQGSEA. This CDR3 region has 13 residues. CDR3 in amino acids: CSVEENQGHGYTF. The DNA of the CDR3 is TGCAGCGTTGAGGAGAATCAAGGACATGGCTACACCTTC. Complete variable domain (other parts from reference TRBV29-1 and TRBJ1-2): SAVISQKPSRDICQRGTSLTIQCQVDSQVTMMFWYRQQPGQSLTLIATANQGSEATYESGFVIDKFPISRPNLTFSTLTVSNMSPEDSSIYLCSVEENQGHGYTFGSGTRLTVV.

The rearrangement joins TRBV11-2 to TRBJ2-7; 8 nucleotides align to TRBD2. This CDR3 spans 15 amino acids. V gave up 6 bases and J gave up 3 bases; unmatched junction bases: 10. The V gene's germline CDR1 is SGHAT and CDR2 FQNNGV. CDR3 sequence reads: CASSSSPAGVYEQYF. As DNA, the CDR3 is TGTGCCAGCAGTTCTTCACCAGCGGGAGTCTACGAGCAGTACTTC.

This clone was found once. The rearrangement links TRBV29-1 to TRBJ1-1; 7 nucleotides match TRBD1. The germline V gene has CDR1 SQVTM and CDR2 ANQGSEA. J lost 6 bases, V lost 8 bases, and 15 bases had no gene match. The length of the CDR3 is 14 residues. CDR3 sequence (DNA): TGCAGCATCACGGACAGGCAGGGCCTCGCTGAAGCTTTCTTT. It specifies CSITDRQGLAEAFF.

The chain recombines TRBV10-3 with TRBJ1-2; D remains unclear. Trimming took off 8 bases at V and 0 bases at J, with 4 bases between the two ends. CDR3 length: 11 amino acids. CDR1 is ENHRY and CDR2 is SYGVKD in the germline V gene. In nucleotides, the CDR3 is TGTGCCATCCAAGCTAACTATGGCTACACCTTC. Translating gives CAIQANYGYTF.

The rearrangement links TRBV6-1 to TRBJ2-7; 7 positions agree with TRBD1. V lost 6 bases to trimming and J lost 7 bases; unmatched junction nucleotides: 12. CDR1 is MNHNS, CDR2 SASEGT, per germline. This CDR3 has 14 residues. The CDR3: CASSSGQVRWEQYF. In nucleotides, the CDR3 is TGTGCCAGCAGCTCAGGACAGGTGAGGTGGGAGCAGTACTTC.

In its sample, this clone ranks as medium-sized. The chain combines TRBV25-1 with TRBJ2-7; weak D call: TRBD2 (6 bases). CDR3 length: 11 residues. Germline V gene data show CDR1 as MGHDK and CDR2 as SYGVNS. The germline V and J ends were trimmed by 9 bases and 3 bases, with 9 bases remaining between them. The CDR3, as DNA: TGTGCCAGTCGGGACTTCTACGAGCAGTACTTC. Its translation is CASRDFYEQYF.

The rearrangement links TRBV4-1 to TRBJ1-3; D is ambiguous. This CDR3 region has 17 residues. V was pared by 3 bases and J by 0 bases, with 15 bases between. Germline V gene sequence: CDR1 MGHRA, CDR2 YSYEKL. This CDR3 reads CASSQPMEAGSGNTIYF. The CDR3 nucleotides read TGCGCCAGCAGCCAGCCAATGGAGGCAGGCTCTGGAAACACCATATATTTT.

A few counts support this clone. V usage is TRBV9 and J usage is TRBJ2-1; D tentatively fits TRBD1 or TRBD2 (5 bases each). Deletions cut 2 bases from V and 1 base from J, with 10 bases between. CDR3 size: 15 residues. Germline CDR1 SGDLS, CDR2 YYNGEE. CDR3 DNA: TGTGCCAGCAGCGTCGGGGACGGATCCTACAATGAGCAGTTCTTC. Protein sequence: CASSVGDGSYNEQFF.

The chain joins TRBV7-9 to TRBJ1-4; TRBD1 matches 9 bases. Germline loops: CDR1 SEHNR, CDR2 FQNEAQ (reference sequence). V lost 1 base, J lost 5 bases, and 2 bases stayed unmatched. The CDR3 has 15 residues. CDR3 region: CASSLGDRENEKLFF. For the CDR3, the DNA is TGTGCCAGCAGCTTAGGGGACAGGGAAAATGAAAAACTGTTTTTT.

This clone was observed a handful of times. The J gene is TRBJ2-2, the V gene TRBV28; 11 bases are a match to TRBD2. Germline values: CDR1 MDHEN, CDR2 SYDVKM. V lost 10 bases to trimming and J lost 7 bases; unmatched junction nucleotides: 14. The CDR3 runs 16 residues. CDR3: CATVDGLAGGIGELFF. CDR3 in DNA: TGTGCCACCGTAGATGGGCTAGCGGGAGGAATCGGGGAGCTGTTTTTT.

The chain employs TRBV27 and TRBJ2-3; TRBD2 might be the D (7 bases). CDR1 is MNHEY, CDR2 SMNVEV, per germline (reference sequence). The length of the CDR3 is 16 residues. Trimming left V 6 bases short and J 0 bases short, with 16 bases between. The CDR3: CASRRGLLSSTDTQYF. The CDR3 DNA follows: TGTGCCAGCAGGCGGGGGCTGCTCTCAAGCACAGATACGCAGTATTTT.

This chain uses TRBV5-6 with TRBJ1-2; the D gene is possibly TRBD1 (5 bases). The CDR3 is 14 residues long. Germline V CDR1 and CDR2: SGHDT, YYEEEE. V gave up 4 bases and J gave up 4 bases, with 14 bases separating them. CDR3 sequence reads: CASSIQTGFYGYTF. CDR3 nucleotide sequence: TGTGCCAGCAGCATCCAAACAGGTTTCTATGGCTACACCTTC.

The rearrangement links TRBV7-9 to TRBJ2-7, with 8 bases matching TRBD2. The CDR3 spans 14 residues. The V segment lost 5 bases and the J segment 0 bases; nucleotides outside the gene matches: 3. In germline, CDR1 is SEHNR, CDR2 FQNEAQ (reference sequence). The CDR3 sequence: CASSQTSDSYEQYF. In DNA form, the CDR3 reads TGTGCCAGCAGCCAGACTAGCGACTCCTACGAGCAGTACTTC.

The chain is built from TRBV9 and TRBJ2-7; D is ambiguous. The germline V gene has CDR1 SGDLS and CDR2 YYNGEE. The CDR3 runs to 15 residues. The V gene lost 1 base and the J gene lost 0 bases, with 11 bases spanning the gap. The CDR3 nucleotides are TGTGCCAGCAGCGTAACCCCCGACCGCTCCTACGAGCAGTACTTC. Translated: CASSVTPDRSYEQYF.

V and J are TRBV2 and TRBJ2-7; weak D call: TRBD2 (6 bases). CDR3 length equals 12 residues. The germline gives CDR1 SNHLY, CDR2 FYNNEI. V lost 11 bases and J 2 bases, leaving 13 bases between the germline ends. The CDR3 DNA reads TGTGCCTGGGGACTCCTCCCCTACGAGCAGTACTTC. This sequence encodes CAWGLLPYEQYF.

This clone was seen a handful of times. The chain couples TRBV9 to TRBJ1-5, with 7 bases that match TRBD1. The CDR3 spans 15 residues. J was trimmed by 1 base and V by 0 bases; bases with no gene match: 1. Looked up from germline, CDR1 is SGDLS and CDR2 is YYNGEE. In DNA, the CDR3 is TGTGCCAGCAGCGTAGAGGGACAGAGCAATCAGCCCCAGCATTTT. Protein product: CASSVEGQSNQPQHF.

The chain combines TRBV28 with TRBJ2-1; D is uncertain. V dropped 1 base and J dropped 4 bases, with 5 bases sitting between them. In germline, CDR1 is MDHEN, CDR2 SYDVKM. The CDR3 covers 13 residues. DNA for the CDR3: TGTGCCAGCAGTTTATACAGATACAATGAGCAGTTCTTC. Amino acids: CASSLYRYNEQFF.

This chain connects TRBV27 to TRBJ2-5, with TRBD1 identical over 9 bases. The DNA end favors TRBJ2-7, so the J call may be wrong. CDR3 length: 14 residues. Looked up from germline, CDR1 is MNHEY and CDR2 is SMNVEV (reference sequence). Here the CDR3 reads CASTLTGGSYEQYF. The CDR3 bases are TGTGCCAGCACACTGACAGGGGGGTCCTACGAGCAGTACTTC.